This is a list of T cell receptor beta chains from one sample in a study of T cell responses to AZD1222 COVID-19 vaccine. Profiled with immunoSEQ multiplex PCR; TCRdb holds only in-frame clones, not every one. The data show fewer than 120,000 clones, around 93% seen once. The starting material was peripheral blood, obtained 28 days after the second AZD1222 dose. These TCRs come from an adult who received the AZD1222 COVID-19 vaccine. CDR3s include the opening cysteine and the closing phenylalanine or tryptophan. A D gene is named only where the DNA matches it firmly. Some rows mark clone size as missing; the rest say once, few, many or name a class of expanded clone.

d_gene	j_gene	v_gene	abundance	CDR3nt	CDR3aa
NA	TRBJ1-1	TRBV4-1	NA	TGCGCCAGCAGCCAAGAGGGCCTCATGAACACTGAAGCTTTCTTT	CASSQEGLMNTEAFF
TRBD1	TRBJ1-4	TRBV14	once	TGTGCCAGCAGTCCCGGGACAGGGGGCGTTTTAACTAATGAAAAACTGTTTTTT	CASSPGTGGVLTNEKLFF
NA	TRBJ1-1	TRBV7-9	NA	TGTGCCAGCAGCCACCAAGCGGGTGGAGGGACTGAAGCTTTCTTT	CASSHQAGGGTEAFF
TRBD1	TRBJ1-4	TRBV5-1	NA	TGCGCCAGCAGCCAGGGGGCCGGGGGAAAACTGTTTTTT	CASSQGAGGKLFF
NA	TRBJ1-6	TRBV5-4	once	TGTGCCAGCAGCCAAGGGACGGGTCTGGGGAATTCACCCCTCCACTTT	CASSQGTGLGNSPLHF
TRBD1	TRBJ1-1	TRBV7-6	NA	TGTGCCAGCAGCCCCATCCGGACAGGCCCCCGGGGGGCTTTCTTT	CASSPIRTGPRGAFF
NA	TRBJ1-6	TRBV11-2	NA	TGTGCCAGCAGCTACCTCCGGGACGGCAATAATTCACCCCTCCACTTT	CASSYLRDGNNSPLHF
NA	TRBJ1-6	TRBV27	NA	TGTGCCAGCCGACAGGCATCTTCACCCCTCCACTTT	CASRQASSPLHF
NA	TRBJ1-5	TRBV12-3/TRBV12-4	NA	TGTGCCAGCAGTTTAGAGGCCGCGAAGCCCCAGCATTTT	CASSLEAAKPQHF
NA	TRBJ2-7	TRBV20-1	NA	TGCAGTGCTAGTGGCCAGGGGGGCAGGATCTACGAGCAGTACTTC	CSASGQGGRIYEQYF
NA	TRBJ2-7	TRBV28	NA	TGTGCCAGCAGGTTGAGAGTAGGCGAGCAGTACTTC	CASRLRVGEQYF
NA	TRBJ1-1	TRBV18	NA	TGTGCCAGCTCACCGAGGTGGGGGAACACTGAAGCTTTCTTT	CASSPRWGNTEAFF
TRBD1	TRBJ1-1	TRBV2	NA	TGTGCCAGCAGTCGGACAGGCGGAAACACTGAAGCTTTCTTT	CASSRTGGNTEAFF
NA	TRBJ2-1	TRBV5-1	NA	TGCGCCAGCAGCGGTACGGGGGTAACGGCGGATGAGCAGTTCTTC	CASSGTGVTADEQFF
TRBD1	TRBJ1-2	TRBV3-1/TRBV3-2	NA	TGTGCCAGCAGCCAGAGGGGACAGGGGGCTGGCTACACCTTC	CASSQRGQGAGYTF